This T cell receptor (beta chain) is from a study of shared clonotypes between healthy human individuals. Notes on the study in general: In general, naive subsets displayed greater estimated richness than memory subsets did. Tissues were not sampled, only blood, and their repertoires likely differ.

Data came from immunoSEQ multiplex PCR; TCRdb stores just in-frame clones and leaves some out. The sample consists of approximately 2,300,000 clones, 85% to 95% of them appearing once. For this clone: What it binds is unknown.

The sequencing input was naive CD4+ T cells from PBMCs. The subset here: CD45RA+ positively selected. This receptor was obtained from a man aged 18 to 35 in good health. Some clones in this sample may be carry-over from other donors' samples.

The CDR3 loop is CASSPRLAGGDNEQFF. CDR3 bases: TGTGCCAGCAGTCCGAGACTAGCGGGAGGGGACAATGAGCAGTTCTTC. The chain joins TRBV27 to TRBJ2-1, with 14 positions matching TRBD2. CDR1 is MNHEY, CDR2 SMNVEV, per germline (reference sequence). The CDR3 contains 16 residues. Trimming cost V 5 bases and J 5 bases; bases outside gene matches: 5.